This entry is about one T cell receptor beta chain. The antigen it recognizes is unknown. Qualities for individual bases were not recorded, and no much larger clone is one base off. In total, around 600 healthy bone marrow donors made up the cohort. Cohort members were all nominally healthy when sampled, although unrecorded immune exposures were likely present. The donor tested CMV seropositive, placing the donor among the 289 seropositive members of the cohort. A peripheral blood sample was collected from each donor, and TCR beta sequencing was performed on peripheral blood mononuclear cells. Genomic DNA extraction from the blood cell samples was performed with the Qiagen DNeasy Blood Extraction Kit. These data come from a study of cytomegalovirus exposure and HLA in healthy donors (dated by TCRdb to 2015 to 2018). In the study overall: An earlier analysis of about 560 of the donors reported 276 Gb of sequence data and around 100 million unique TCR beta sequences obtained from roughly 180 million T cells. An early release covering approximately 600 HLA-typed donors comprised around 300 gigabases of sequencing data and approximately 85 million unique TCR sequences. Of the 300 to 400 genotyped donors, 65% to 90% fell in the genetic ancestry cluster associated with self-reported Caucasian donors. The study was designed to test whether signatures of past pathogen exposure could be identified by cataloging public T cell receptors. The study profiled the T cell repertoires of under 700 subjects by immunosequencing and related them to cytomegalovirus serostatus. A separate validation cohort of over 95 different subjects was used in addition to the approximately 670-subject first cohort. To predict cytomegalovirus infection status, the study combined high-throughput TCR immunosequencing, statistical association of individual TCRs with disease status, and machine learning. A later analysis re-analyzed previously published TCR beta repertoires from 500 to 700 donors and added high-resolution HLA genotyping to study TCR occurrence patterns. Rather than using new phenotypic data, the later analysis identified candidate immune exposures from TCR beta sequences and from how often those sequences occurred across donors. An earlier analysis of fewer than 700 of the donors applied high-throughput TCR beta sequencing to assess whether each TCR beta V gene segment acted as functional or pseudogenic. Donor age, sex, ethnicity and CMV serostatus were compiled together with the repertoire data. A later genetic analysis took genome-wide SNP genotypes for 398 of the 666 donors and used that subset as a discovery cohort. Every repertoire in the discovery cohort had been generated on one and the same sequencing platform. Both class I and class II loci were covered by HLA typing, at four-digit resolution. Typing coverage varied by locus: roughly 629-640 donors for A, B, C, DRB1 and DQB1; 522 for DQA1; about 600 for DPA1; roughly 470 for DPB1. Several DR-DQ haplotypes were handled as single units for association and clustering because linkage in the cohort was strong. Among a few hundred genotyped donors of the cohort, an average of about 240,000 unique TCR beta nucleotide sequences were sequenced per donor, roughly 18% of them non-productive. Results and caveats for the whole study, not just this receptor: It was suggested by the authors that the approach could potentially be generalized to other disease states and immunological phenotypes. In this cohort, only TCR beta chains were sequenced, and detectable features were limited by the absence of alpha or paired-chain data. According to a later analysis, most CMV-associated TCR beta chains appeared to be HLA-restricted, and the HLA associations seemed to be driven largely by CMV exposure. When HLA alleles, especially DR and DQ, strongly co-occurred, attributing TCR associations to individual alleles was difficult. The sequencing pipeline was judged likely to have produced a cluster of highly shared sequence variants as a technical artifact. In a later genetic analysis, fewer N-insertions in productive TCRs were reported among donors in an Asian-associated ancestry cluster than the roughly 700-donor mean. A further reported finding was that TCR beta sequences accurately predicted the HLA-A and HLA-B alleles for most subjects in the first cohort. In a later analysis, HLA-associated TCR beta chains showed more clonal expansion and lower generation probabilities than non-associated chains that were equally common. HLA typing was unavailable for some donors at each locus, so association tests used only the typed subset. According to a later analysis, parvovirus B19, influenza, CMV and Epstein-Barr virus appeared linked to several top co-occurrence clusters. Across donors, most TCR sequences were observed very rarely, whereas some public TCRs were present in many individuals. The study gave a list of 150 to 200 TCR beta chains associated with cytomegalovirus. Roughly uniform sequencing depth across donors was assumed in presence/absence analyses, although this assumption may not hold. In a later analysis, the rate of TCR association differed among HLA loci, with DRB1 alleles having the most associated TCRs and HLA-C alleles having the fewest. Because counts were too low, 15 to 20 rarely observed V segments, including chromosome 9 orphons, were excluded from the earlier analysis of around 640 of the donors. Immune exposure information for the cohort was limited to CMV serostatus. Cytomegalovirus status was reported to be diagnosed by the classifier with high specificity and sensitivity in both the original and validation cohorts. An association between a missense DCLRE1C variant and V-gene and J-gene trimming of TCR beta chains was found in a later genetic analysis and replicated in an independent cohort. In a later analysis, around 15,000 TCR beta sequences were associated with specific HLA alleles at a false discovery rate of 0.05. Linkage disequilibrium might explain the correlated functional status among segregating V segments, but an unknown experimental factor could not be ruled out. An earlier analysis of around 600 of the donors showed that most TCR beta V segments appeared in productive rearrangements either about 90% or about 30% of the time, which broadly matched IMGT annotations. Three of the identified cytomegalovirus-associated TCR beta chains were confirmed in vitro to be specific for cytomegalovirus antigens.

Libraries came from the immunoSEQ multiplex PCR assay. For the multiplex PCR, a mixture combining 60 forward primers for TCR Vbeta segments and 13 reverse primers for TCR Jbeta segments was used. The CDR3 region of rearranged TCR beta genes was amplified from genomic DNA by a multiplex PCR assay. On the Illumina HiSeq System, the amplified TCR beta libraries were sequenced as 87-base-pair reads. The original methods were these. A later analysis counted 75 million to 100 million unique TCR beta chains across the 666 repertoires, and around 9.9 million of these chains were shared by at least two donors. Raw reads were error-corrected and collapsed into unique sequences by a nearest-neighbor algorithm in which closely related sequences were merged to remove PCR and sequencing errors. Alignment of CDR3 sequences to IMGT reference sequences was used to assign V, D and J gene segments. Each retained sequence needed at least a six-nucleotide match to both a V gene segment and a J gene segment. A rearrangement was called productive if the CDR3 had no stop codons and remained in frame with V and J, and every other rearrangement was called non-productive. Following IMGT convention, CDR3 was defined as the stretch from the second conserved V-encoded cysteine to the conserved J-encoded phenylalanine. In an earlier analysis of around 570 of the donors, sequences lacking an unambiguous match to a single V gene segment were excluded. In an earlier analysis of approximately 610 of the donors, V segments were called functional above 56.7% productive rearrangements and were called segregating when the between-donor standard deviation exceeded 5%. To diagnose cytomegalovirus status from the catalog of TCR beta chain sequences, a statistical classification framework was built. In a later analysis, TCR nucleotide sequences were compared against IMGT/GENE-DB human TR gene sequences so that V and J genes could be assigned. A later analysis assigned CDR3 sequences and most-parsimonious VDJ recombination scenarios with the TCRdist pipeline. In a later analysis, each TCR beta chain was defined by its CDR3 amino acid sequence together with its V-gene family, and reads without a unique V-gene family were excluded. To address suspected cross-contamination and a sequencing artifact, a later analysis removed around 590 highly shared, low-generation-probability nucleotide sequences. A later analysis calculated a clonal expansion index for each public chain from normalized within-repertoire ranks of inferred template counts. Generation probabilities in a later analysis came from a VDJ recombination model fitted to out-of-frame rearrangements, and those results were checked against IGoR. In a later analysis, hypergeometric tests were used to score TCR-TCR, TCR-HLA and TCR-CMV co-occurrence, with a repertoire-size bias correction applied to TCR pairs. False discovery rates were estimated in a later analysis by permuting HLA or CMV assignments 20 times. In a later analysis, co-occurring TCRs were grouped using DBSCAN, with TCRdist sequence similarity added in when clustering inside HLA-allele-positive subsets. Repertoires with fewer than 30,000 or more than 120,000 public chains, plus five repertoires with anomalous nucleotide sharing, were excluded from co-occurrence clustering. TCRdb obtained this table from immuneACCESS and retained in-frame rearrangements with V and J assigned. These tables miss some clones; where compared with another copy, unresolved V genes account for less than half of the shortfall, and the remainder is unexplained. From that table come the V and J calls and clone size; the DNA was used to work out D and trimming. Across this sample there are 45,000 to 60,000 clones, with 80% seen only once. Clones ranked in the top ten supply approximately 7.7% of the sample.

The specimen sequenced was PBMCs. The receptor's source is a man aged 30 to 45 in good health and CMV-seropositive.

The CDR3 region has the sequence CASRDYSGANVLTF. The DNA sequence is as follows: TGCGCCAGCAGGGACTACTCTGGGGCCAACGTCCTGACTTTC. The rearranged segments are TRBV5-1 and TRBJ2-6; the D gene is perhaps TRBD2, on 6 matching bases. The trim is 5 bases for V and 0 bases for J, with a gap of 6 bases between the germline ends. The germline V gene sets CDR1 to SGHRS and CDR2 to YFSETQ. Spanning cysteine to phenylalanine, the CDR3 consists of 14 amino acids. The CDR3 DNA has 42 bases and is translated from base 1.